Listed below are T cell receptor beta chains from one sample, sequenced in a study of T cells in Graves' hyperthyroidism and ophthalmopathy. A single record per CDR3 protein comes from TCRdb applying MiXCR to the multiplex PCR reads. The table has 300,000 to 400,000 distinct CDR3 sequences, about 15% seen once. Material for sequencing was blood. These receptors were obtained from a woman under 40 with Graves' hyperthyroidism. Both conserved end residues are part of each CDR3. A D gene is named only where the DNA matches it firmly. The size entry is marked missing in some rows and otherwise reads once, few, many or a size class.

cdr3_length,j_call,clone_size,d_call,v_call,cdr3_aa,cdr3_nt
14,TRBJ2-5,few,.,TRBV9,CASSLRDYQETQYF,TGTGCCAGCAGCTTGAGGGACTACCAAGAGACCCAGTACTTC
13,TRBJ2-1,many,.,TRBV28,CASSFSGLNEQFF,TGTGCCAGCAGTTTTTCCGGACTAAATGAGCAGTTCTTC
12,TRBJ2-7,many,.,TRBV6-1,CASRGGGYEQYF,TGTGCCAGCAGGGGAGGAGGGTACGAGCAGTACTTC
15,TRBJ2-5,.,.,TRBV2,CARSPGQSAPQTQHF,TGTGCCAGAAGCCCCGGCCAAAGTGCTCCCCAGACCCAGCACTTC
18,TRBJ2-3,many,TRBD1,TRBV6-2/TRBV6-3,CASSYARRTGGTTDTQYF,TGTGCCAGCAGTTACGCGAGACGGACAGGGGGAACCACAGATACGCAGTATTTT
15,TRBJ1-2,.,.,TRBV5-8,CASSFLGSLDYGYTF,TGTGCCAGCAGCTTCCTGGGCAGCCTAGACTATGGCTACACCTTC
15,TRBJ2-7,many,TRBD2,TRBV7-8,CASSLPAGPSYEQYF,TGTGCCAGCAGCTTACCAGCGGGACCCTCCTACGAGCAGTACTTC
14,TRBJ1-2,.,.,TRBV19,CASSIRDRYHGYTF,TGTGCCAGTAGTATTCGGGACCGCTACCATGGCTACACCTTC
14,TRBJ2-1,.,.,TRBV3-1,CASSQVLSVSEQFF,TGTGCCAGCAGCCAAGTTTTGTCGGTGAGCGAGCAGTTCTTC
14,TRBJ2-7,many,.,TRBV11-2,CASSWGGISYEQYF,TGTGCCAGCAGCTGGGGCGGGATCTCCTACGAGCAGTACTTC
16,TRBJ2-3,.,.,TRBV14,CASSRFGLRSQDTQYF,TGTGCCAGCAGCCGCTTCGGATTGCGGAGTCAAGATACGCAGTATTTT
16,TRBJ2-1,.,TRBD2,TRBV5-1,CASSLESAGGPDEQFF,TGCGCCAGCAGCTTGGAATCCGCGGGAGGGCCGGATGAGCAGTTCTTC
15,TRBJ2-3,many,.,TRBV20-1,CSARGSGKGTDTQYF,TGCAGTGCTAGAGGGTCCGGGAAGGGCACAGATACGCAGTATTTT
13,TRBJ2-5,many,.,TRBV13,CASSFPTKETQYF,TGTGCCAGCAGCTTCCCCACGAAAGAGACCCAGTACTTC
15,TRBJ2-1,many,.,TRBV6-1,CASLRDLSSYNEQFF,TGTGCCAGTCTCCGGGACTTGAGCTCCTACAATGAGCAGTTCTTC
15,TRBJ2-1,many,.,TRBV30,CAWTPQDRSYNEQFF,TGTGCCTGGACCCCACAGGACCGCTCCTACAATGAGCAGTTCTTC
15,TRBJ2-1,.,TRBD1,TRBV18,CASSLRQGVWDEQFF,TGTGCCAGCTCACTTCGACAGGGGGTATGGGATGAGCAGTTCTTC
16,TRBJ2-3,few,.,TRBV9,CASSVGGGMGTDTQYF,TGTGCCAGCAGCGTAGGCGGCGGGATGGGCACAGATACGCAGTATTTT
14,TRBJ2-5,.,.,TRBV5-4,CASSPTLGQETQYF,TGTGCCAGCAGCCCTACCCTCGGACAAGAGACCCAGTACTTC
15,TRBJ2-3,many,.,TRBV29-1,CSVGEGRISTDTQYF,TGCAGCGTGGGGGAAGGGCGAATTAGCACAGATACGCAGTATTTT
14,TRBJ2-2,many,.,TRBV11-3,CASSPTGGTGELFF,TGTGCCAGCAGCCCCACCGGGGGCACCGGGGAGCTGTTTTTT
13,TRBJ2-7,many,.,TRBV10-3,CATSGRVAYEQYF,TGTGCCACCTCCGGGCGGGTCGCCTACGAGCAGTACTTC
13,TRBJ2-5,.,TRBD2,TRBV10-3,CAISEAGAETQYF,TGTGCCATCTCTGAAGCGGGAGCGGAGACCCAGTACTTC
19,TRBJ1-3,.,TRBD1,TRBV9,CASSARDRGTYYSGNTIYF,TGTGCCAGCAGCGCCCGGGACAGGGGCACCTACTACTCTGGAAACACCATATATTTT
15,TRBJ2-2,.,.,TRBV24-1,CATSDSVLFAGELFF,TGTGCCACCAGTGATTCCGTCCTCTTCGCCGGGGAGCTGTTTTTT
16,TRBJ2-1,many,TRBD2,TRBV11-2,CASSLGGGLLRGTQFF,TGTGCCAGCAGCTTAGGCGGGGGGCTCCTGCGGGGAACGCAGTTCTTC
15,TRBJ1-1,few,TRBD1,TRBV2,CASTIGGPGGAEAFF,TGTGCCAGCACGATTGGCGGGCCAGGGGGGGCTGAAGCTTTCTTT
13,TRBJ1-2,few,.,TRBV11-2,CASSLEVIYGYTF,TGTGCCAGCAGCTTAGAAGTAATCTATGGCTACACCTTC
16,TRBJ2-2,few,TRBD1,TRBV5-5,CASSRNRGANNGELFF,TGTGCCAGCAGCCGAAACAGGGGTGCGAACAACGGGGAGCTGTTTTTT
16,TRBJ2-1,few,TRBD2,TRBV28,CASSPPSGTSYNEQFF,TGTGCCAGCAGTCCCCCTAGCGGGACCTCCTACAATGAGCAGTTCTTC
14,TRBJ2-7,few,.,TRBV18,CASSLQGFHYEQYF,TGTGCCAGCTCGCTACAGGGATTTCACTACGAGCAGTACTTC
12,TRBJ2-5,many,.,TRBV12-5,CASGFAGETQYF,TGTGCTAGTGGTTTTGCTGGGGAGACCCAGTACTTC
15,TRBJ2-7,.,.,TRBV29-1,CSVEVGRGSVNEQYF,TGCAGCGTTGAAGTTGGTAGGGGTTCGGTGAACGAGCAGTACTTC